The present T cell receptor (beta chain) was sequenced within a study of molecular identifiers for immune sequencing clone quantification. Study at large: In replicates, RNA from about 20,000 or 100,000 naive CD8 cells was split five ways, four sequenced.

Each CDR3 protein gets one entry after TCRdb re-called the PCR reads with MiXCR. The sample comprises about 640,000 distinct CDR3 sequences, less than 20% of which are singletons, and roughly 0.9% rests with the top ten. The CDR3 is 14 residues long. Trimming removed 6 bases at V and 6 bases at J, with 17 bases between. The germline CDR1 and CDR2 sequences are LGHNA and YSLEER. This clonotype was seen repeatedly, ten times or more. As yet, its antigen is unknown. Findings of the study overall: Effector cells had over 99% of their molecules in clones above 20 RNA copies, while naive cells had under 1%. The sizes of highly expanded clones could be underestimated when identical TCR molecules share a barcode.

Sequenced material: naive CD8+ T cells from blood, with Jurkat cell RNA spiked in. Subset described: FACS-sorted CD8+CD4-CCR7+CD45RA+ naive T cells. The clonotype comes from a human donor in good health. Some libraries in this study had Jurkat cell RNA spiked in. The chain couples TRBV4-3 to TRBJ1-1; D ambiguous. The DNA for the CDR3 is TGCGCCAGCAGGCCAAGGCCGGTATCGGCTGAAGCTTTCTTT. Protein: CASRPRPVSAEAFF.